This section outlines one T cell receptor (beta chain) sequence together with its context. As yet, its antigen is unknown. The data are from a study of beta chain features in type 1 diabetes. Per germline, CDR1 SEHNR and CDR2 FQNEAQ (reference sequence). The CDR3 is 17 amino acids. Germline trimming cut 5 bases from V and 12 bases from J; bases unmatched to any gene: 21. Whole-study results and caveats: Shorter TCRB CDR3s, moderately but significantly so, marked every one of the four CD4+ subsets in Type 1 diabetes patients. Highly expressing activated T cells could be over-counted with a cDNA template. Within patients, naive, central memory and Treg TCRB repertoires seemed more similar than within healthy donors.

What was sequenced were expressed TCRB transcripts, since all of the isolated RNA had been reverse transcribed. Repertoires were generated with immunoSEQ multiplex PCR, while TCRdb's copy carries only in-frame clones and drops some. The table includes about 650,000 clones, 12% detected once. Sample: naive CD4+ T cells from blood. This clonotype was sampled from a man aged 25 to 40 with type 1 diabetes. The V and J genes are TRBV7-9 and TRBJ1-4; 7 positions agree with TRBD1. In DNA, the CDR3 is TGTGCCAGCAGCCATTCCTATGGACAGGACTATAATGATCAACTGTTTTTT. Translation gives CASSHSYGQDYNDQLFF. Variable domain in full (rest from reference TRBV7-9 and TRBJ1-4): DTGVSQNPRHKITKRGQNVTFRCDPISEHNRLYWYRQTLGQGPEFLTYFQNEAQLEKSRLLSDRFSAERPKGSFSTLEIQRTEQGDSAMYLCASSHSYGQDYNDQLFFGSGTQLSVL.